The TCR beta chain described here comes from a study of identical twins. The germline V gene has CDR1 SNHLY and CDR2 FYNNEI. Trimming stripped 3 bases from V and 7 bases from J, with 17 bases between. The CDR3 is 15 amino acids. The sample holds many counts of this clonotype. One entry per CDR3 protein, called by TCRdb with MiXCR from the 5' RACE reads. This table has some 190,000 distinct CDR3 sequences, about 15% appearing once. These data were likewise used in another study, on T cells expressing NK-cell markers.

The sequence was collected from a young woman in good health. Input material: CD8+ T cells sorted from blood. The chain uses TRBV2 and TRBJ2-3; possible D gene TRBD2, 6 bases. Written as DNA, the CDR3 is TGTGCCAGCAGTGAGGGTCCCAGGGAGGTACATACGCAGTATTTT. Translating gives CASSEGPREVHTQYF.